This entry lists 18 T cell receptor beta chains sequenced from one sample in a study of T cell responses to AZD1222 COVID-19 vaccine. Here immunoSEQ multiplex PCR was the method, and the copy in TCRdb shows in-frame clones only, minus some. The sample gives approximately 94,000 clones, roughly 89% of which show up once; about a sixth is in the top ten. Sequenced here: peripheral blood, sampled on day 0 of AZD1222 vaccination. The receptor set was obtained from an adult in good health.

CDR3 coding DNA: TGTGCCAGTAGTAACTACTGGGAGGGCGAGGCGATGAACACTGAAGCTTTCTTT. Its protein product is CASSNYWEGEAMNTEAFF. The rearrangement uses TRBV19 and TRBJ1-1; D is unresolved. Germline values: CDR1 LNHDA, CDR2 SQIVND (reference sequence). Trimming took off 4 bases at V and 0 bases at J, with 21 bases between the two ends. The CDR3 has 18 amino acids.

V and J are TRBV6-5 and TRBJ1-5, with D possibly being TRBD1 (6 bases). The CDR3 contains 14 residues. Germline loops: CDR1 MNHEY, CDR2 SVGAGI. The ends were cut back, 6 bases at V and 2 bases at J, with 11 bases in the middle. The CDR3 nucleotides are TGTGCCAGCAGGACAGGTAAGGGCAATCAGCCCCAGCATTTT. Protein: CASRTGKGNQPQHF.

This chain joins TRBV11-3 and TRBJ1-2, with D unresolved. In germline, CDR1 is SGHNT, CDR2 YENEEA. V lost 4 bases and J lost 6, with 12 bases in between. The CDR3 is made up of 13 amino acids. The chain's CDR3 is CASSSGDVNGYTF. Written as DNA, the CDR3 is TGTGCCAGCAGCTCGGGCGACGTCAATGGCTACACCTTC.

The rearrangement joins TRBV19 to TRBJ2-1; D may be TRBD1 (6 bases). The CDR3 consists of 13 residues. The germline gives CDR1 LNHDA, CDR2 SQIVND (reference sequence). V lost 9 bases and J 8 bases, leaving 17 bases between the germline ends. DNA for the CDR3: TGTGCCAGCAACAGGGCACAGGGCGATGAGCAGTTCTTC. It is translated as CASNRAQGDEQFF.

The genes are TRBV7-2 and TRBJ1-4, with 7 bases identical to TRBD1. The CDR3 covers 14 residues. V lost 5 bases to trimming and J lost 4 bases; unmatched junction nucleotides: 4. Germline CDR1 and CDR2: SGHTA and FQGNSA. The CDR3 here is CASSHRDSNEKLFF. The DNA of the CDR3 is TGTGCCAGCAGCCACCGGGACAGTAATGAAAAACTGTTTTTT.

The rearrangement uses TRBV27 and TRBJ2-2; 9 nucleotides line up with TRBD1. V was clipped by 2 bases and J by 6 bases; unmatched bases: 10. The CDR3 consists of 17 residues. The germline gives CDR1 MNHEY, CDR2 SMNVEV (reference sequence). CDR3 in DNA: TGTGCCAGCAGTTTAGTCTACGGACAGGGGATTCCCGGGGAGCTGTTTTTT. It translates to CASSLVYGQGIPGELFF.

This chain links TRBV3-1 (or the pseudogene TRBV3-2) with TRBJ1-6, with D maybe TRBD1 (6 bases). CDR3 length: 15 amino acids. With 8 bases removed from V and 5 bases from J, the gap between germline ends came to 16 bases. Looked up from germline, CDR1 is LGHDT and CDR2 is YNNKEL (reference sequence). The CDR3 DNA reads as TGTGCCAGCGGGGGGGCGGGAAAACATAATTCACCCCTCCACTTT. Translating it yields CASGGAGKHNSPLHF.

The V call is TRBV9, the J call TRBJ1-2, with D perhaps matching TRBD1 (5 bases). The CDR3 contains 14 residues. V gave up 0 bases and J gave up 2 bases, with 8 bases separating them. The V gene's germline CDR1 is SGDLS and CDR2 YYNGEE. This CDR3 is CASSVEAGNYGYTF. The DNA for the CDR3 is TGTGCCAGCAGCGTAGAGGCAGGGAACTATGGCTACACCTTC.

The genes are TRBV11-3 and TRBJ1-3; no definite D call. Looked up from germline, CDR1 is SGHNT and CDR2 is YENEEA. Trimming removed 1 base at V and 2 bases at J, with 6 bases between. The CDR3 loop spans 14 amino acids. The CDR3 sequence: CASSLVTAGNTIYF. CDR3 nucleotides: TGTGCCAGCAGCTTAGTGACGGCTGGAAACACCATATATTTT.

CDR3 bases: TGTGCCAGCAGCTTGGGAGTCGGTTACACAGATACGCAGTATTTT. Its translation: CASSLGVGYTDTQYF. This chain joins TRBV11-1 and TRBJ2-3; weak D call: TRBD2 (5 bases). From germline, CDR1 is SGHAT and CDR2 FQDESV (reference sequence). Trimming left V 3 bases short and J 2 bases short, with 12 bases between. This CDR3 region has 15 residues.

Only one count was recorded for this clone. The rearrangement uses TRBV14 and TRBJ2-7; D is unclear. Per germline, CDR1 SGHDN and CDR2 FVKESK. Trimming stripped 3 bases from V and 4 bases from J, with 7 bases between. This CDR3 comprises 12 residues. The chain's CDR3 is CASSHLGYEQYF. CDR3 bases: TGTGCCAGCAGCCACCTGGGATACGAGCAGTACTTC.

The chain recombines TRBV5-1 with TRBJ2-7; TRBD1 aligns across 7 bases. The V and J ends lost 0 bases and 0 bases, in that order; junction bases with no gene match: 9. The germline gives CDR1 SGHRS, CDR2 YFSETQ. CDR3 length equals 17 residues. The CDR3 is CASSLASTGLSSYEQYF. In DNA form, the CDR3 reads TGCGCCAGCAGCTTGGCCTCGACAGGGTTAAGCTCCTACGAGCAGTACTTC.

The chain combines TRBV6-5 with TRBJ1-1; a weak D match, TRBD1 (6 bases). The CDR3 sequence is 14 residues long. V lost 6 bases to trimming and J lost 2 bases, with 13 bases between them. Germline V CDR1 and CDR2: MNHEY, SVGAGI. CDR3 coding DNA: TGTGCCAGCAGGGAGGACAGCCGAAACACTGAAGCTTTCTTT. It specifies CASREDSRNTEAFF.

The chain combines TRBV5-5 with TRBJ2-3, with TRBD1 matching 9 bases. Per the germline V gene, CDR1 is SGHKS and CDR2 is YYEKEE (reference sequence). Trimming cost V 4 bases and J 0 bases; bases outside gene matches: 12. The CDR3 has 18 residues. The CDR3 loop reads CASSPGTGRLRSTDTQYF. CDR3 nucleotide sequence: TGTGCCAGCAGCCCGGGGACAGGGCGTCTCCGGAGCACAGATACGCAGTATTTT.

The V and J genes are TRBV5-1 and TRBJ2-1, with TRBD2 matching 14 bases. The J segment lost 0 bases and the V segment lost 1 base, leaving 6 bases of the junction unmatched. This CDR3 region has 19 residues. Germline loops: CDR1 SGHRS, CDR2 YFSETQ. CDR3 bases: TGCGCCAGCAGCTTGATCGGGACTAGCGGGAGCTACTCCTACAATGAGCAGTTCTTC. Protein product: CASSLIGTSGSYSYNEQFF.

V usage is TRBV5-4 and J usage is TRBJ1-3; no clear D. Germline assignment: CDR1 SGHNT and CDR2 YYREEE (reference sequence). Deletions cut 3 bases from V and 2 bases from J, with 9 bases between. The CDR3 consists of 14 residues. CDR3 in DNA: TGTGCCAGCAGCTCCCGGGAAGCTGGAAACACCATATATTTT. It translates to CASSSREAGNTIYF.

The chain recombines TRBV28 with TRBJ1-3; unclear D gene. The V and J ends lost 3 bases and 1 base respectively, with 7 bases between them. This CDR3 comprises 14 residues. The germline CDR1 and CDR2 sequences are MDHEN and SYDVKM. CDR3 amino acids: CASSFGQSGNTIYF. The CDR3, as DNA: TGTGCCAGCAGTTTTGGCCAATCTGGAAACACCATATATTTT.

V is TRBV13 and J is TRBJ2-7, with a possible D match to TRBD2 (5 bases). Germline V gene lookup returns CDR1 PRHDT and CDR2 FYEKMQ (reference sequence). V lost 3 bases and J 0 bases, leaving 6 bases between the germline ends. CDR3 length: 13 amino acids. CDR3 nucleotides: TGTGCCAGCAGCTTTGGGAGCTCCTACGAGCAGTACTTC. This sequence encodes CASSFGSSYEQYF. The full variable domain, rest sourced from reference TRBV13 and TRBJ2-7, is AAGVIQSPRHLIKEKRETATLKCYPIPRHDTVYWYQQGPGQDPQFLISFYEKMQSDKGSIPDRFSAQQFSDYHSELNMSSLELGDSALYFCASSFGSSYEQYFGPGTRLTVT.